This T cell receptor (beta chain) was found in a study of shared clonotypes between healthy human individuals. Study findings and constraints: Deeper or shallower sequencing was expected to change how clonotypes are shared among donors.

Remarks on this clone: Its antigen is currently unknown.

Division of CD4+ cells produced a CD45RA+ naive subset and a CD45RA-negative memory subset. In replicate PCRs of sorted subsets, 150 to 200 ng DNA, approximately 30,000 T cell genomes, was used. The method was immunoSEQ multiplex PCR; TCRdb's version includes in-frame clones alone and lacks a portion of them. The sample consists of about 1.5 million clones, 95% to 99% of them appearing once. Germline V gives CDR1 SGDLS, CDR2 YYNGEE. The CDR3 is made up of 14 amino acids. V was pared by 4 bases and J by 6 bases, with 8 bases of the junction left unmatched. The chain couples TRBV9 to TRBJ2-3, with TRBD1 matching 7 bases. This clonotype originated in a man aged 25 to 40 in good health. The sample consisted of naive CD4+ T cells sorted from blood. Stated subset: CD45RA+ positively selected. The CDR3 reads CASSYTTGPDTQYF. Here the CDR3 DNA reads TGTGCCAGCAGCTATACGACAGGGCCGGATACGCAGTATTTT.